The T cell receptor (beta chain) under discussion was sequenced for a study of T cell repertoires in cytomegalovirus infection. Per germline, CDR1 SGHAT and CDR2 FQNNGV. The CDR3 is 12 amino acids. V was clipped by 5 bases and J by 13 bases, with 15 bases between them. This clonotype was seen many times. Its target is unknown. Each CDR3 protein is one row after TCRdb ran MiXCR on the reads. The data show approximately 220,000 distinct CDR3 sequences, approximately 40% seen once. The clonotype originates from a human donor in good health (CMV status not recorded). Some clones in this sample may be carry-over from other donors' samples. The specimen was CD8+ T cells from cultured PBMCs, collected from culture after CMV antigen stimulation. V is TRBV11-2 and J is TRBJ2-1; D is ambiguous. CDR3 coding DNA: TGTGCCAGCAGCACGTCCCGGGTTTACCAGTTCTTC. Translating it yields CASSTSRVYQFF.